This T cell receptor (beta chain) was sequenced for a study of blood T cell repertoires in COVID-19. Turning to the study itself: From T cells, B-cell-depleted T cells, or PBMCs came the material, which was cDNA or gDNA.

Original methodology: Scientists estimated how many nucleated cells there were by amplifying reference gene primers. Sequencing was performed with immunoSEQ multiplex PCR; in TCRdb, only in-frame clones are kept and a portion is missing. The DNA was the basis for D and trimming; V, J and clone size are from that table. Counted here are 200,000 or so clones, roughly nine tenths occurring once; the ten biggest clones make up approximately 2.1%. The CDR3 runs 16 residues. Sequencing input: peripheral blood. The receptor comes from a man between 70 and 80 years old with active or convalescent COVID-19. The V gene is TRBV12-2, the J gene TRBJ2-1; the table gives TRBD2 as D, unverified against the DNA. TRBV12-2 is termed a pseudogene. This CDR3 reads CASRLASGRGYNEQFF. The CDR3 region has the DNA TGTGCAAGTCGCTTAGCTAGCGGGAGAGGCTACAATGAGCAGTTCTTC.